This passage covers 25 T cell receptor beta chains from one sample sequenced in a study of T cells expressing NK-cell markers. Following a re-call of the 5' RACE reads, TCRdb has one entry per CDR3 protein and lacks DNA. This table holds 250,000 to 300,000 distinct CDR3 sequences. Sequenced input: blood T cells: a sorted CD56 or NKG2C T cell subset, CD4+ or CD8+ T cells, or bulk PBMC T cells (not recorded which). The receptors here all came from a woman aged 18-70 years in good health.

The V gene is TRBV7-2, the J gene TRBJ2-1; TCRdb proposes TRBD2, but this gene call is untestable without DNA. The germline CDR1 and CDR2 sequences are SGHTA and FQGNSA. This CDR3 has 15 amino acids. The CDR3 sequence is CASSFLAGGFGEQFF.

V usage is TRBV28 and J usage is TRBJ2-7; TCRdb's assignment of TRBD2 cannot be checked, as there is no DNA. The CDR3 covers 15 residues. Germline V gives CDR1 MDHEN, CDR2 SYDVKM. The CDR3 sequence: CASTRPGTATYEQYF.

The chain has TRBV12-3 or TRBV12-4 and TRBJ1-5; TCRdb outputs TRBD1, but without DNA this stays unchecked. This CDR3 contains 15 residues. CDR3 protein: CASSLAAGASSPQHF.

The V and J genes are TRBV2 and TRBJ2-7; no DNA is available, so the TRBD2 call from TCRdb remains unchecked. This CDR3 is built from 13 residues. Germline V gene data show CDR1 as SNHLY and CDR2 as FYNNEI. The CDR3 loop reads CASRTSFNNEQYF.

The chain employs TRBV28 and TRBJ2-1; TCRdb's D call, TRBD2, is unchecked because there is no DNA. CDR3 length equals 18 residues. Germline CDR1 and CDR2: MDHEN and SYDVKM. CDR3: CASSPGGAGGSSYNEQFF.

The J gene is TRBJ1-1, the V gene TRBV12-3 or TRBV12-4. This CDR3 comprises 13 residues. CDR3 sequence reads: CASSWDSGTEAFF.

This rearrangement joins TRBV28 to TRBJ2-7. The CDR3 is made up of 12 amino acids. Germline-derived CDR1 and CDR2 are MDHEN and SYDVKM. CDR3 sequence reads: CASSFGSYEQYF. Full variable domain (rest looked up from reference TRBV28 and TRBJ2-7): DVKVTQSSRYLVKRTGEKVFLECVQDMDHENMFWYRQDPGLGLRLIYFSYDVKMKEKGDIPEGYSVSREKKERFSLILESASTNQTSMYLCASSFGSYEQYFGPGTRLTVT.

The V call is TRBV12-3 or TRBV12-4, the J call TRBJ2-7; TCRdb's D call, TRBD1, is unchecked because there is no DNA. This CDR3 region has 14 residues. The CDR3 reads CASSYRTGVGEQYF.

The chain recombines TRBV25-1 with TRBJ1-1; TCRdb reports TRBD1, a call that lacks DNA to check it against. The CDR3 sequence is 13 residues long. CDR1 MGHDK and CDR2 SYGVNS come from the germline V gene. CDR3 amino acids: CASSKGGPTEAFF.

The J gene is TRBJ2-2, the V gene TRBV20-1. The CDR3 covers 14 residues. Germline V gene data show CDR1 as DFQATT and CDR2 as SNEGSKA (reference sequence). CDR3 residues: CSAYIGANTGELFF.

The V and J genes are TRBV3-1 and TRBJ2-3; with no DNA, the TCRdb D assignment of TRBD2 cannot be verified. The germline CDR1 and CDR2 sequences are LGHDT and YNNKEL (reference sequence). This CDR3 comprises 16 residues. This CDR3 is CASSHGGSGFADTQYF.

V is TRBV20-1 and J is TRBJ2-1. From germline, CDR1 is DFQATT and CDR2 SNEGSKA (reference sequence). This CDR3 spans 13 amino acids. CDR3 in amino acids: CSARDGVHNEQFF.

The chain carries TRBV11-2 and TRBJ2-3; TCRdb gives TRBD2 as the D gene, but with no DNA this cannot be confirmed. This CDR3 is built from 19 residues. Looked up from germline, CDR1 is SGHAT and CDR2 is FQNNGV. CDR3 protein: CASSLVRILAGGSTDTQYF.

J is TRBJ2-1 and V is TRBV2; TCRdb calls TRBD1, which cannot be checked without DNA. Germline V gene data show CDR1 as SNHLY and CDR2 as FYNNEI. The CDR3 loop spans 14 amino acids. The CDR3 reads CASGGVSSYNEQFF.

V and J are TRBV3-1 and TRBJ2-7. The CDR3 runs to 12 residues. In germline, CDR1 is LGHDT, CDR2 YNNKEL (reference sequence). The CDR3 sequence: CASSQVPYEQYF.

The V gene is TRBV7-2, the J gene TRBJ1-1. This CDR3 is built from 15 residues. Germline assignment: CDR1 SGHTA and CDR2 FQGNSA. The CDR3 loop reads CASSLAVGVETEAFF. Supplemented by reference TRBV7-2 and TRBJ1-1, the full variable domain reads GAGVSQSPSNKVTEKGKDVELRCDPISGHTALYWYRQSLGQGLEFLIYFQGNSAPDKSGLPSDRFSAERTGGSVSTLTIQRTQQEDSAVYLCASSLAVGVETEAFFGQGTRLTVV.

The V call is TRBV12-3 or TRBV12-4, the J call TRBJ2-5; with no DNA, the TCRdb D assignment of TRBD1 cannot be verified. CDR3 length: 14 amino acids. The CDR3 is CASSRTGRQETQYF.

The chain couples TRBV7-9 to TRBJ2-7; TCRdb selects TRBD1, and the lack of DNA leaves this call unchecked. The CDR3 sequence is 13 residues long. CDR1 and CDR2 (germline): SEHNR, FQNEAQ (reference sequence). The CDR3 is CASSLVAPGEQYF.

J is TRBJ2-5 and V is TRBV20-1; as DNA is missing, the TRBD1 call by TCRdb cannot be tested. The germline V gene encodes CDR1 DFQATT and CDR2 SNEGSKA (reference sequence). This CDR3 has 16 amino acids. The CDR3 reads CSARERGQGFQETQYF.

The chain has TRBV12-3 or TRBV12-4 and TRBJ1-4. The CDR3 is 14 residues long. The chain's CDR3 is CASTNLATNEKLFF.

The V and J genes are TRBV3-1 and TRBJ2-3. The CDR3 is 12 amino acids. Germline V gene data show CDR1 as LGHDT and CDR2 as YNNKEL (reference sequence). The CDR3 spells CASATSTDTQYF.

The CDR3 loop is CASGFGGETQYF. V and J are TRBV12-5 and TRBJ2-5; the D gene TCRdb calls, TRBD2, cannot be checked with no DNA. The length of the CDR3 is 12 residues. CDR1 is LGHNT and CDR2 is FRNRAP in the germline V gene.

V gene TRBV2 combines with J gene TRBJ2-5; the D call from TCRdb, TRBD2, cannot be confirmed without DNA. CDR3 length equals 13 residues. Germline loops: CDR1 SNHLY, CDR2 FYNNEI. The CDR3 loop reads CASKFLAEETQYF.

The chain carries TRBV20-1 and TRBJ1-2; TCRdb reports TRBD1, a call that lacks DNA to check it against. Per the germline V gene, CDR1 is DFQATT and CDR2 is SNEGSKA (reference sequence). The CDR3 covers 12 residues. This CDR3 reads CSASPTGEGYTF.

CDR3 region: CASSHDRGQPQHF. The chain combines TRBV5-6 with TRBJ1-5; TCRdb selects TRBD1, and the lack of DNA leaves this call unchecked. This CDR3 spans 13 amino acids. Germline values: CDR1 SGHDT, CDR2 YYEEEE.